One and the same sample provided the 12 T cell receptor beta chains below, sequenced in a study of cytomegalovirus exposure and HLA in healthy donors. The table came from immunoSEQ multiplex PCR; TCRdb's copy has only in-frame clones and leaves some out. The table lists about 100,000 clones, over 75% of them singletons, with about 3% in the top ten. The source material was PBMCs. These receptors all come from a woman between 18 and 29 years old in good health and CMV-seronegative.

J is TRBJ2-5 and V is TRBV28; no clear D. The CDR3 has 15 amino acids. V lost 2 bases, J lost 1 base, and 11 bases lay in between. Germline CDR1 reads MDHEN; CDR2 reads SYDVKM. CDR3: CASSLGVSFQETQYF. CDR3 nucleotide sequence: TGTGCCAGCAGTTTAGGTGTCAGTTTCCAAGAGACCCAGTACTTC.

The chain recombines TRBV11-2 with TRBJ2-6; D unclear. Germline lookup yields CDR1 SGHAT and CDR2 FQNNGV. The CDR3 has 18 residues. With 6 bases removed from V and 1 base from J, the gap between germline ends came to 19 bases. The CDR3 spells CASSLTVPGSSGANVLTF. CDR3 DNA sequence: TGTGCCAGCAGTCTTACAGTCCCCGGTTCGTCTGGGGCCAACGTCCTGACTTTC.

This clone was seen a few times. The chain recombines TRBV6-5 with TRBJ1-2, with no clear D. This CDR3 region has 12 residues. The V end was cut by 4 bases, the J end by 6 bases, with 9 bases between. Per germline, CDR1 MNHEY and CDR2 SVGAGI. The CDR3 DNA sequence: TGTGCCAGCAGTTCGTCTAGGCATGGCTACACCTTC. Its translation: CASSSSRHGYTF.

The CDR3 is CASSLAPLGGGYTF. DNA of the CDR3: TGTGCCAGCAGCTTAGCTCCCCTAGGGGGTGGCTACACCTTC. The V call is TRBV7-9, the J call TRBJ1-2, with a possible D match to TRBD1 (6 bases). Trimming cost V 0 bases and J 7 bases, with 12 bases left between them. Per the germline V gene, CDR1 is SEHNR and CDR2 is FQNEAQ (reference sequence). This CDR3 spans 14 amino acids.

On this clone: Other DNA sequences in this sample translate to the same CDR3. This chain connects TRBV20-1 to TRBJ2-5; D call uncertain. The ends were cut back, 5 bases at V and 5 bases at J, with 6 bases in the middle. This CDR3 has 10 residues. CDR1 is DFQATT, CDR2 SNEGSKA, per germline (reference sequence). In DNA form, the CDR3 reads TGCAGTGCTCGCCGGGAGACCCAGTACTTC. It specifies CSARRETQYF.

The chain couples TRBV10-3 to TRBJ1-2; 10 positions agree with TRBD1. V lost 8 bases and J lost 10; bases outside the gene matches: 13. The CDR3 is 14 amino acids. The germline gives CDR1 ENHRY, CDR2 SYGVKD. The CDR3 nucleotides are TGTGCCATCTCCGGGACAGGGGACCTCGGAGACTACACCTTC. This translates into CAISGTGDLGDYTF.

This chain links TRBV5-1 with TRBJ2-7; D may be TRBD1 (5 bases). Between the trimmed V and J ends, which lost 3 bases and 0 bases, there was a span of 13 bases. CDR1 is SGHRS, CDR2 YFSETQ, per germline. There are 15 residues in the CDR3. This CDR3 is CASSWSDRSSYEQYF. The CDR3 nucleotides are TGCGCCAGCAGCTGGAGCGACAGAAGCTCCTACGAGCAGTACTTC.

V usage is TRBV27 and J usage is TRBJ2-7, with 10 bases fitting TRBD1. This CDR3 region has 13 residues. V was clipped by 5 bases and J by 5 bases; unmatched bases: 3. The germline V gene encodes CDR1 MNHEY and CDR2 SMNVEV (reference sequence). CDR3 DNA sequence: TGTGCCAGCAGTGGAGGGACAGGGGACGAGCAGTACTTC. Protein product: CASSGGTGDEQYF.

This sequence joins TRBV21-1 and TRBJ1-5. TRBV21-1 is a pseudogene. The CDR3 is 17 residues long. Here the CDR3 reads CASSKGGALRRDQPQHF. The CDR3 coding sequence is TGTGCCAGCAGCAAAGGAGGAGCTTTGAGGAGGGATCAGCCCCAGCATTTT.

The rearrangement joins TRBV30 to TRBJ1-2, with no clear D. The CDR3 is 13 amino acids. Deletions cut 0 bases from V and 2 bases from J, with 7 bases between. Germline CDR1 is GTSNPN and CDR2 is SVGIG (reference sequence). The CDR3 is CAWSVDGNYGYTF. For the CDR3, the DNA is TGTGCCTGGAGTGTAGACGGGAACTATGGCTACACCTTC.

This clone was seen once. The genes are TRBV5-1 and TRBJ1-1; D perhaps matches TRBD1 (5 bases). V dropped 0 bases and J dropped 4 bases, with 16 bases sitting between them. Germline assignment: CDR1 SGHRS and CDR2 YFSETQ. The CDR3 has 16 amino acids. CDR3 amino acids: CASSLAVWGGSTEAFF. In DNA, the CDR3 is TGCGCCAGCAGCTTGGCCGTTTGGGGGGGGAGCACTGAAGCTTTCTTT. The entire variable domain, with the rest obtained from reference TRBV5-1 and TRBJ1-1, is as follows: KAGVTQTPRYLIKTRGQQVTLSCSPISGHRSVSWYQQTPGQGLQFLFEYFSETQRNKGNFPGRFSGRQFSNSRSEMNVSTLELGDSALYLCASSLAVWGGSTEAFFGQGTRLTVV.

The CDR3 DNA reads as TGTGCCACCAACCCTCGGCAGGGTAAGAACTATGGCTACACCTTC. This gives the protein CATNPRQGKNYGYTF. The gene calls are TRBV19 and TRBJ1-2; TRBD1 might be the D (5 bases). V was clipped by 10 bases and J by 2 bases, with 20 bases between them. This CDR3 is 15 amino acids long. The germline V gene encodes CDR1 LNHDA and CDR2 SQIVND (reference sequence).